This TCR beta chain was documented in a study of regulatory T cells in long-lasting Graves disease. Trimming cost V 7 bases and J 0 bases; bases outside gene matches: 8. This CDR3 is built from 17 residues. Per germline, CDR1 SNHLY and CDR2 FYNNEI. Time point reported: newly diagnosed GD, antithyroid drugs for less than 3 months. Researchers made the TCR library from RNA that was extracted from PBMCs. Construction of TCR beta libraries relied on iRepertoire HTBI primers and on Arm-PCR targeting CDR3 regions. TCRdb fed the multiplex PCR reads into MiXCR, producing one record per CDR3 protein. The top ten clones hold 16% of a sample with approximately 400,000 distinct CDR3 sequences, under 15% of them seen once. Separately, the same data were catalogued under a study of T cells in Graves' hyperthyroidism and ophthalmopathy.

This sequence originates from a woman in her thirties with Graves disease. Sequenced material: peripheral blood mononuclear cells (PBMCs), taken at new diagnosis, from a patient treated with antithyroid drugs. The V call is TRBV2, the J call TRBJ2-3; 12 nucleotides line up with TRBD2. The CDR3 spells CASIPTSGRGSTDTQYF. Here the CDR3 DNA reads TGTGCCAGCATCCCGACTAGCGGGAGAGGTAGCACAGATACGCAGTATTTT.